This T cell receptor beta chain comes out of a study of OX40 agonist ivuxolimab in advanced cancers. Clones were sequenced by immunoSEQ multiplex PCR, and TCRdb holds only the in-frame ones, with some missing. Of about 100,000 clones listed, 90% are singletons. CDR1 ENHRY and CDR2 SYGVKD come from the germline V gene. The CDR3 covers 13 residues. The ends lost 4 bases at V and 3 bases at J; junction bases unmatched: 3. This specimen was CD4+ or CD8+ T cells sorted from blood, taken in a trial of the OX40 agonist ivuxolimab. The sequence came from an adult with an advanced solid tumor such as melanoma, head and neck, liver or kidney cancer. The chain couples TRBV10-3 to TRBJ2-7; TRBD2 matches at 7 bases. The CDR3 bases are TGTGCCATCAGTGTGGGGGGGATCTACGAGCAGTACTTC. It translates to CAISVGGIYEQYF.